A single T cell receptor beta chain is shown here with its context. Its cognate antigen is unknown. The germline gives CDR1 SGHRS, CDR2 YFSETQ. This CDR3 contains 17 residues. Trimming removed 6 bases from V and 0 bases from J; junction bases left unmatched: 7. The data derive from a study of CD4 T cells in relation to SARS-CoV-2 and coronaviruses. The wider study: After roughly 11 days of antigen culture, PBMC TCR beta CDR3s were sequenced. Study results and caveats: In approximately 70% of donors, memory CD4+ clonotypes crossrecognized SARS-CoV-2 and at least one common cold coronavirus spike.

The unexposed donors gave CD4+ T cells in 2011-2018, prior to COVID-19. Isolation of CD4+ T cells took place after about 9 days in culture. As cell numbers allowed, unexposed-donor CD4+ T cells faced SARS-CoV-2 S/N and four cold-coronavirus spikes. Approximately 1.9 million PBMCs per well were cultured with approximately 10 IU/ml IL-2. The method was immunoSEQ multiplex PCR; TCRdb's version includes in-frame clones alone and lacks a portion of them. The table records tens of thousands of clones, 75% to 85% of them present only once. The chain combines TRBV5-1 with TRBJ2-1; TRBD2 matches at 12 bases. This clonotype originated in a human donor in good health. Input material: CD4+ T cells from PBMCs, cultured in vitro. The CDR3 nucleotides are TGCGCCAGCAACCTAGCGGGAGGGGTAAGCTCCTACAATGAGCAGTTCTTC. Its protein is CASNLAGGVSSYNEQFF.